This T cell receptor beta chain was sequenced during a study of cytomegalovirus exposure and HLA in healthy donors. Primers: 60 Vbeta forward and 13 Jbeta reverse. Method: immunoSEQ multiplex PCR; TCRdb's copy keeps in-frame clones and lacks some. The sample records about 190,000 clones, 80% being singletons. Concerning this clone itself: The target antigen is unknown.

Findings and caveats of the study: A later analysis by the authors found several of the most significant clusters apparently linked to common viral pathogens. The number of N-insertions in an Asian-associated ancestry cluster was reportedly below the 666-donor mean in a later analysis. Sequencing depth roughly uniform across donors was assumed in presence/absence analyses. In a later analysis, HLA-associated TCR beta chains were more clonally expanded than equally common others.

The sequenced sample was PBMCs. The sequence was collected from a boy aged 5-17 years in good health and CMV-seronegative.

The CDR3 spells CASSLDAGLGRGYTF. CDR3 DNA sequence: TGTGCCAGCAGCTTAGACGCGGGGTTGGGACGTGGCTACACCTTC. The chain links TRBV7-2 to TRBJ1-2, with D tentatively TRBD1 (5 bases). There are 15 residues in the CDR3. The germline V and J ends were trimmed by 1 base and 7 bases, with 16 bases remaining between them. Germline-derived CDR1 and CDR2 are SGHTA and FQGNSA.